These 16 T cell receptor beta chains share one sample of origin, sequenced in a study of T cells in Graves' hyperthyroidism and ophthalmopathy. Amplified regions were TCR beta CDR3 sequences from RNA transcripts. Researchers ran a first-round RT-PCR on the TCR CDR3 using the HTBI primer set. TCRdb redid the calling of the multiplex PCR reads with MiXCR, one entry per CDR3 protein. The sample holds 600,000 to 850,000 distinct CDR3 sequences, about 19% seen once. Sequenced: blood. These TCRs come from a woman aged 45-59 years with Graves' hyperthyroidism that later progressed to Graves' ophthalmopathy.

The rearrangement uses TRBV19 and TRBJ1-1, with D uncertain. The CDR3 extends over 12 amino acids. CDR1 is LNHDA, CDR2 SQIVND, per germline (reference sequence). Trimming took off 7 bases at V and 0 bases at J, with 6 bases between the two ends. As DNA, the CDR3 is TGTGCCAGTAAAATCTTGAACACTGAAGCTTTCTTT. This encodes CASKILNTEAFF. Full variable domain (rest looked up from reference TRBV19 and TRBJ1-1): DGGITQSPKYLFRKEGQNVTLSCEQNLNHDAMYWYRQDPGQGLRLIYYSQIVNDFQKGDIAEGYSVSREKKESFPLTVTSAQKNPTAFYLCASKILNTEAFFGQGTRLTVV.

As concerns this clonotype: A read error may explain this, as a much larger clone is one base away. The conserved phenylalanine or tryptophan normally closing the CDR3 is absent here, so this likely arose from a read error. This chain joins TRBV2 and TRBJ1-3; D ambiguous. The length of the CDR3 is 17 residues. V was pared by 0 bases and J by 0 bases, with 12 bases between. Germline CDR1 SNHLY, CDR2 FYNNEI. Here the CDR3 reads CASSEAPAEISGNTIYL. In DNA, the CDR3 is TGTGCCAGCAGTGAAGCGCCGGCTGAAATCTCTGGAAACACCATATATCTT.

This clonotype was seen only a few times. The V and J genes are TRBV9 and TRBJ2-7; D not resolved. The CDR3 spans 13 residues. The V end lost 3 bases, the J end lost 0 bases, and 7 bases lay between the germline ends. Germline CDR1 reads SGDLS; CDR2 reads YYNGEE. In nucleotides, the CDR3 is TGTGCCAGCAGCGGACCGGGCTCCTACGAGCAGTACTTC. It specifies CASSGPGSYEQYF.

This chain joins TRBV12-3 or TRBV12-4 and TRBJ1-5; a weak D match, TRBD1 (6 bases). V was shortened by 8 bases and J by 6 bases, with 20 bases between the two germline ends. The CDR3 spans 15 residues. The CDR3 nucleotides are TGTGCCAGCGCGAGAGGGGGTTTCGAGGGTCAGCCCCAGCATTTT. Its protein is CASARGGFEGQPQHF.

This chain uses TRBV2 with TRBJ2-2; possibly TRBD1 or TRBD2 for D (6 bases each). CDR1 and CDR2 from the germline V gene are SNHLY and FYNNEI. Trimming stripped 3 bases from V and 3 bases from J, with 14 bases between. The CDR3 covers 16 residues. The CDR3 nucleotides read TGTGCCAGCAGTGATCTAGGGGGGTCGGACACCGGGGAGCTGTTTTTT. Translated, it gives CASSDLGGSDTGELFF.

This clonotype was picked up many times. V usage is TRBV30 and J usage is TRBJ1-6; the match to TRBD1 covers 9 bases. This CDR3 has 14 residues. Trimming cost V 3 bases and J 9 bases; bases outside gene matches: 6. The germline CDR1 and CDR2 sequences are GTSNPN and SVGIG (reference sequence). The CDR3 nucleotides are TGTGCCTGGAGATCCGGGACAGGGAGTTCACCCCTCCACTTT. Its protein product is CAWRSGTGSSPLHF.

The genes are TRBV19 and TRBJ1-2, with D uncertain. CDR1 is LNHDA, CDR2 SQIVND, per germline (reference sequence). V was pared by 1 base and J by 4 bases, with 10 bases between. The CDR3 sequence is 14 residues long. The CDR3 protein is CASSIARSSYGYTF. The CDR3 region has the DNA TGTGCCAGTAGTATAGCCAGGTCCAGCTATGGCTACACCTTC.

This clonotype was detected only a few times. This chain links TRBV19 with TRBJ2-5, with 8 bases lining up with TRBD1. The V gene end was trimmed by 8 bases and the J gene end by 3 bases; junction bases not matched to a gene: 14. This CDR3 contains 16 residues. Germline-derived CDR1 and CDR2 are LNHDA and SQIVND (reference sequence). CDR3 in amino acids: CASSTLPGQAKETQYF. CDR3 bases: TGTGCCAGTTCAACCCTGCCGGGACAGGCCAAAGAGACCCAGTACTTC.

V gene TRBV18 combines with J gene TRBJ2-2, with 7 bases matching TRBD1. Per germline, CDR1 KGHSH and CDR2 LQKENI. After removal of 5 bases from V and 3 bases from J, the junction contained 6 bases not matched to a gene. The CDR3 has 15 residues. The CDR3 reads CASSSGTAYTGELFF. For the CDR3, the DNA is TGTGCCAGCTCATCCGGGACAGCTTACACCGGGGAGCTGTTTTTT.

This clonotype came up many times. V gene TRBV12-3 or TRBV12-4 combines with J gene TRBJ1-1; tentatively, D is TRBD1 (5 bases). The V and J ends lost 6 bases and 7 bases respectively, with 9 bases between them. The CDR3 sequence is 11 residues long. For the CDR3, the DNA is TGTGCCAGCAGCTTGGGACTTGAAGCTTTCTTT. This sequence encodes CASSLGLEAFF.

CDR3 region: CASSLSGRTYEQYF. In DNA, the CDR3 is TGTGCCAGCAGTTTATCGGGGAGGACCTACGAGCAGTACTTC. The chain is built from TRBV12-3 or TRBV12-4 and TRBJ2-7, with D possibly TRBD2 on 6 matching bases. V was pared by 2 bases and J by 2 bases, with 10 bases between. CDR3 length: 14 amino acids.

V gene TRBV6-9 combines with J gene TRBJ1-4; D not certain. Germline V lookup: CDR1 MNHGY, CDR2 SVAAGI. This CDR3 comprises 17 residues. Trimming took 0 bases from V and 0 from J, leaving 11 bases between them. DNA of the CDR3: TGTGCCAGCAGTTATTCGGTGGCAACCGCAACTAATGAAAAACTGTTTTTT. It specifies CASSYSVATATNEKLFF.

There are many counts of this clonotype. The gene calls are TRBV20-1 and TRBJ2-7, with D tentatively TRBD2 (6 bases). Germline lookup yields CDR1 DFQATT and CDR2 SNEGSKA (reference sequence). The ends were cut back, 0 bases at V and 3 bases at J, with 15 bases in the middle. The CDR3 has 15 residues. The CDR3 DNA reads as TGCAGTGCTAGAGATGGGTTAGGGACTCACTACGAGCAGTACTTC. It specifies CSARDGLGTHYEQYF.

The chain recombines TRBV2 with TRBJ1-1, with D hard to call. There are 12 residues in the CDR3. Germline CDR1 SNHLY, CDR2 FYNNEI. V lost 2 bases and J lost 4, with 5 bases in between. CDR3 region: CASSEISTEAFF. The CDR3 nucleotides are TGTGCCAGCAGTGAAATTTCCACTGAAGCTTTCTTT.

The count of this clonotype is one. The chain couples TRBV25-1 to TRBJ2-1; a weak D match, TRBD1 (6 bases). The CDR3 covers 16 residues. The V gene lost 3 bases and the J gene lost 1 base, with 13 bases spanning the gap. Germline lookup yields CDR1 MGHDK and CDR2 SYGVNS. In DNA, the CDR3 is TGTGCCAGCAGTGATCGGACAGCTACTTCCTACAATGAGCAGTTCTTC. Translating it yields CASSDRTATSYNEQFF.

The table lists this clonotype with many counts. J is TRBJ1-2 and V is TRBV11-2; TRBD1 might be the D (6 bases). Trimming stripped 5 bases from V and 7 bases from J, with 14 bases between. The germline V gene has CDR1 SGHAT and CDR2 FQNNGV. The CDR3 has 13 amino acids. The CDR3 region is CASSIQGFGGYTF. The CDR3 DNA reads TGTGCCAGCAGCATACAGGGATTTGGTGGCTACACCTTC.